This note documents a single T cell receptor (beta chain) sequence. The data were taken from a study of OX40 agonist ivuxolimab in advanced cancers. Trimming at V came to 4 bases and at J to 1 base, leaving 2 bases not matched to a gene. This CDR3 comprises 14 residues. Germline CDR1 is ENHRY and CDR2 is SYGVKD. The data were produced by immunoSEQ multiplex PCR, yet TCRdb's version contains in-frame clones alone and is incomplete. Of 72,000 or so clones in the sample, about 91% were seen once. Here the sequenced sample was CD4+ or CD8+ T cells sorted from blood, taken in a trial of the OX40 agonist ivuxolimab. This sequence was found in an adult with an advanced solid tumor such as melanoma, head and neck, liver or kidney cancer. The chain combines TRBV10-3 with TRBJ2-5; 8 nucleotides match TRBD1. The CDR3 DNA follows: TGTGCCATCAGTGGTGGACAGGGCCAAGAGACCCAGTACTTC. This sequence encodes CAISGGQGQETQYF.